The 20 T cell receptor beta chains reported below all come from one sample, sequenced in a study of Graves' ophthalmopathy and Graves' hyperthyroidism. Transcripts of RNA were the source for amplifying TCR beta CDR3 regions. HTBI-primed first-round RT-PCR preceded second-round multiplex PCR. TCRdb ran MiXCR on the multiplex PCR reads and lists one entry per CDR3 protein. The sample consists of about 220,000 distinct CDR3 sequences, 20% to 25% of them appearing once. Sequences were obtained from peripheral blood. Receptor source: a woman aged 45-59 years with Graves' ophthalmopathy.

In this sample, this clonotype turned up many times. V gene TRBV11-1 combines with J gene TRBJ1-1; TRBD1 is a possible D gene (5 bases). V was cut by 5 bases and J by 1 base, with 20 bases left in between. This CDR3 has 17 residues. Per the germline V gene, CDR1 is SGHAT and CDR2 is FQDESV (reference sequence). CDR3 protein: CASSLMSMGQGNTEAFF. The CDR3 DNA follows: TGTGCCAGCAGCCTAATGTCCATGGGGCAGGGGAACACTGAAGCTTTCTTT.

The rearrangement links TRBV6-1 to TRBJ2-7, with a possible D match to TRBD2 (8 bases). CDR3 length: 16 residues. In germline, CDR1 is MNHNS, CDR2 SASEGT. The ends were cut back, 7 bases at V and 6 bases at J, with 25 bases in the middle. CDR3 sequence (DNA): TGTGCCAGCACCCCTCGGGGGGGGATAGGGGGCTCCGAGCAGTACTTC. Encoded protein: CASTPRGGIGGSEQYF.

This clonotype was picked up many times. This chain joins TRBV5-1 and TRBJ2-5; D remains unclear. Per germline, CDR1 SGHRS and CDR2 YFSETQ. The V gene lost 5 bases and the J gene lost 9 bases, with 17 bases spanning the gap. CDR3 length equals 13 residues. CDR3 region: CASSSDGSVSQYF. CDR3 in DNA: TGCGCCAGCAGTTCCGACGGAAGTGTGTCCCAGTACTTC.

The chain is built from TRBV2 and TRBJ1-1; D unresolved. The germline V and J ends were trimmed by 3 bases and 1 base, with 6 bases remaining between them. From germline, CDR1 is SNHLY and CDR2 FYNNEI. There are 13 residues in the CDR3. Here the CDR3 DNA reads TGTGCCAGCAGTGAGGATTGGAACACTGAAGCTTTCTTT. It specifies CASSEDWNTEAFF.

This rearrangement joins TRBV5-1 to TRBJ1-1; a weak D match, TRBD1 (6 bases). V was trimmed by 4 bases and J by 11 bases, leaving 15 bases between them. The length of the CDR3 is 12 residues. CDR1 and CDR2 from the germline V gene are SGHRS and YFSETQ. The CDR3 nucleotides are TGCGCCAGCAGCCCGGGACAACGGGGGGCTTTCTTT. Translated, it gives CASSPGQRGAFF.

This clonotype was counted ten times or more. The V gene is TRBV11-2, the J gene TRBJ2-7; no firm D call. CDR1 SGHAT and CDR2 FQNNGV come from the germline V gene. The CDR3 runs 15 residues. V dropped 0 bases and J dropped 2 bases, with 11 bases sitting between them. This chain's CDR3 is CASSLEGQVTYEQYF. The CDR3 region has the DNA TGTGCCAGCAGCTTAGAAGGGCAGGTTACCTACGAGCAGTACTTC.

V gene TRBV6-1 combines with J gene TRBJ2-5; TRBD1 or TRBD2 may be the D gene (6 bases each). With 2 bases removed from V and 7 bases from J, the gap between germline ends came to 20 bases. The germline gives CDR1 MNHNS, CDR2 SASEGT. There are 16 residues in the CDR3. This CDR3 is CASSELSLGGLGTQYF. The CDR3 DNA reads as TGTGCCAGCAGTGAACTAAGCCTAGGGGGGCTGGGGACCCAGTACTTC.

This clonotype was detected many times. The J gene is TRBJ1-1, the V gene TRBV11-2; no clear D. V was trimmed by 5 bases and J by 3 bases, leaving 4 bases between them. The germline V gene has CDR1 SGHAT and CDR2 FQNNGV. The CDR3 consists of 11 residues. The CDR3 coding sequence is TGTGCCAGCAGCCTCCACACTGAAGCTTTCTTT. Its translation is CASSLHTEAFF.

This clonotype was counted many times. The chain couples TRBV6-2 or TRBV6-3 to TRBJ2-2; D is possibly TRBD1 (5 bases). This CDR3 contains 16 residues. With 6 bases removed from V and 1 base from J, the gap between germline ends came to 15 bases. Germline CDR1 and CDR2: MNHEY and SVGEGT. CDR3 amino acids: CASSPQARQNTGELFF. DNA for the CDR3: TGTGCCAGCAGCCCACAGGCGAGACAGAACACCGGGGAGCTGTTTTTT.

The chain has TRBV6-1 and TRBJ2-7; possible D gene TRBD1, 6 bases. The CDR3 runs 15 residues. The V end was cut by 2 bases, the J end by 0 bases, with 11 bases between. Per germline, CDR1 MNHNS and CDR2 SASEGT. The CDR3 here is CASSENPDSSYEQYF. CDR3 sequence (DNA): TGTGCCAGCAGTGAAAACCCGGACAGCTCCTACGAGCAGTACTTC.

This clonotype was counted many times. This sequence joins TRBV15 and TRBJ1-2, with D perhaps matching TRBD1 (5 bases). CDR1 LNHNV and CDR2 YYDKDF come from the germline V gene (reference sequence). The CDR3 spans 14 residues. Trimming cost V 4 bases and J 5 bases, with 14 bases left between them. For the CDR3, the DNA is TGTGCCACCAGCAACAGTTGGGACGGATATGGCTACACCTTC. The encoded protein is CATSNSWDGYGYTF.

This clonotype has at least ten counts. This sequence may be a read error, since a much larger clone differs from it by one base. The chain has TRBV12-3 or TRBV12-4 and TRBJ2-5; 7 bases match TRBD2. The CDR3 is made up of 15 amino acids. The CDR3 region is CASSPRGGAEEAQYF. The CDR3 DNA is TGTGCCAGCAGCCCTCGGGGAGGGGCTGAAGAGGCCCAGTACTTC.

At least ten counts were recorded for this clonotype. The chain recombines TRBV7-2 with TRBJ1-5; a weak D match, TRBD1 (5 bases). The CDR3 has 14 amino acids. The V end lost 7 bases, the J end lost 4 bases, and 14 bases lay between the germline ends. Germline values: CDR1 SGHTA, CDR2 FQGNSA. This chain's CDR3 is CASTSSDRNQPQHF. CDR3 DNA sequence: TGTGCCAGCACCTCTTCCGACAGAAATCAGCCCCAGCATTTT.

In its sample, this clonotype was seen many times. V is TRBV12-3 or TRBV12-4 and J is TRBJ1-5; unclear D gene. V was shortened by 5 bases and J by 3 bases, with 8 bases between the two germline ends. This CDR3 is 13 amino acids long. As DNA, the CDR3 is TGTGCCAGCAGTCCCGGTGACAATCAGCCCCAGCATTTT. Translation gives CASSPGDNQPQHF.

This clonotype was observed a few times. CDR3 in amino acids: CASSAFGGMETQYF. The CDR3 region has the DNA TGTGCCAGCAGCGCCTTTGGGGGAATGGAGACCCAGTACTTC. The V and J genes are TRBV9 and TRBJ2-5; D tentatively fits TRBD1 or TRBD2 (5 bases each). This CDR3 has 14 residues. V was pared by 3 bases and J by 5 bases, with 14 bases between. The germline V gene has CDR1 SGDLS and CDR2 YYNGEE.

The table lists this clonotype with many counts. The CDR3 reads CSASIGTGGFAPLHF. In DNA, the CDR3 is TGCAGTGCTAGTATAGGGACAGGGGGCTTTGCACCCCTCCACTTT. The rearrangement joins TRBV20-1 to TRBJ1-6; 12 bases are shared with TRBD1. The CDR3 has 15 amino acids. Unmatched junction bases numbered 8, after V lost 3 bases and J lost 11 bases. Germline CDR1 is DFQATT and CDR2 is SNEGSKA (reference sequence).

There are many counts of this clonotype. The chain links TRBV5-1 to TRBJ2-7; 8 nucleotides line up with TRBD2. The junction had 2 bases not matched to a gene; V was cut back by 5 bases and J by 4 bases. CDR3 length: 12 residues. CDR1 SGHRS and CDR2 YFSETQ come from the germline V gene. The CDR3: CASSGLAYEQYF. The CDR3 DNA sequence: TGCGCCAGCAGTGGACTAGCATACGAGCAGTACTTC.

Many counts were recorded for this clonotype. This chain joins TRBV7-8 and TRBJ2-2; D gene ambiguous. The CDR3 sequence is 14 residues long. In germline, CDR1 is SGHVS, CDR2 FQNEAQ. V was trimmed by 5 bases and J by 0 bases, leaving 7 bases between them. Here the CDR3 DNA reads TGTGCCAGCAGCAACACTGCGAACACCGGGGAGCTGTTTTTT. The encoded protein is CASSNTANTGELFF.

This sequence joins TRBV29-1 and TRBJ2-7; the D call may be TRBD1 or TRBD2 (6 bases each). The CDR3 sequence is 14 residues long. V lost 3 bases to trimming and J lost 3 bases, with 15 bases between them. Germline assignment: CDR1 SQVTM and CDR2 ANQGSEA. The CDR3, as DNA: TGCAGCGTTGACAGGGGAGGCGGAGGCTACGAGCAGTACTTC. Translated: CSVDRGGGGYEQYF.

This clonotype was recorded at least ten times. The J gene is TRBJ1-2, the V gene TRBV28, with 7 positions matching TRBD1. The V and J ends lost 2 bases and 2 bases, in that order; junction bases with no gene match: 17. This CDR3 has 19 residues. The germline V gene encodes CDR1 MDHEN and CDR2 SYDVKM. In DNA, the CDR3 is TGTGCCAGCAGTTTACCCCCCTGGGTACAGGGGAGAATGAACTATGGCTACACCTTC. Amino acid sequence: CASSLPPWVQGRMNYGYTF.